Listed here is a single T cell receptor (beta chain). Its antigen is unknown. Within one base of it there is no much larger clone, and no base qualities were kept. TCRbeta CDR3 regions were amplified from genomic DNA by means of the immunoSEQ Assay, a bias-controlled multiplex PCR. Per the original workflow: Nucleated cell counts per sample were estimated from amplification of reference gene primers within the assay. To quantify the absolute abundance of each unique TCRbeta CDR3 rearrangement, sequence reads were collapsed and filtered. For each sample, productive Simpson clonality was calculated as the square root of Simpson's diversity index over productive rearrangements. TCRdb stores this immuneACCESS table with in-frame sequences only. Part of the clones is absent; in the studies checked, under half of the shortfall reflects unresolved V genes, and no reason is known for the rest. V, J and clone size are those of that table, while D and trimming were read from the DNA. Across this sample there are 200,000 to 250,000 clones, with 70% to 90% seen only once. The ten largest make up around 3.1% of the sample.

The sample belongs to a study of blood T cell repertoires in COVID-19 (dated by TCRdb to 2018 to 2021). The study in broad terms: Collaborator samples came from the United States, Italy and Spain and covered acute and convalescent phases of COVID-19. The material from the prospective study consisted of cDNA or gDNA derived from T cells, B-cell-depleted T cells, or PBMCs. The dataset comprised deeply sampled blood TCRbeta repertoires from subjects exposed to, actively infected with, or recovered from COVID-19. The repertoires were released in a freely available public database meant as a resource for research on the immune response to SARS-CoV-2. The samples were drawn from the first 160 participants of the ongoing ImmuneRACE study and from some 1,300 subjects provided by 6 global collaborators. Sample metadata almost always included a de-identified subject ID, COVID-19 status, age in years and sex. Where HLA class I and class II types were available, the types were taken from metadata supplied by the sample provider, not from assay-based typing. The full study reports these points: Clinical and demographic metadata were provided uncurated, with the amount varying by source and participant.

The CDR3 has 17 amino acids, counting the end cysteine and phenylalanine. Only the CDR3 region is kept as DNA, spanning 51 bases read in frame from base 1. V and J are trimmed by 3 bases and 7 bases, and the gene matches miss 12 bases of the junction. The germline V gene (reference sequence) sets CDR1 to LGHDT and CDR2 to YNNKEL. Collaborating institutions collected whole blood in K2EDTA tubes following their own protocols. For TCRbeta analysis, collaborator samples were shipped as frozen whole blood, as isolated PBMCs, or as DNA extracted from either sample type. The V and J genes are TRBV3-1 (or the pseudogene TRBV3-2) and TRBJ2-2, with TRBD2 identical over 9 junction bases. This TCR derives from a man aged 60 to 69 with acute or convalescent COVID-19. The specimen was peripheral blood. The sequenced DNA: TGTGCCAGCAGCCATTGGCGGGGGGGCCAGAAAGGCGGGGAGCTGTTTTTT. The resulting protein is CASSHWRGGQKGGELFF.